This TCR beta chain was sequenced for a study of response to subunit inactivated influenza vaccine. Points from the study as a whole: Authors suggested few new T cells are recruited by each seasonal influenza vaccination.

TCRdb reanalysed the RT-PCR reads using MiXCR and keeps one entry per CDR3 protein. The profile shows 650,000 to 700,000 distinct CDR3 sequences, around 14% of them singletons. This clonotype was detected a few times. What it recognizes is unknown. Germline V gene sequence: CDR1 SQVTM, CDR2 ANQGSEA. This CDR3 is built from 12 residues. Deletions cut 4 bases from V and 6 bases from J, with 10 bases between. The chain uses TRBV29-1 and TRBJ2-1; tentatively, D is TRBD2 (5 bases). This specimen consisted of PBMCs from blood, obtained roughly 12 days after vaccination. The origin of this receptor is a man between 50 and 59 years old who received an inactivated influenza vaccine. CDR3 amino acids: CSVVLLANEQFF. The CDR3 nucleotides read TGCAGCGTTGTCCTTCTAGCCAATGAGCAGTTCTTC.